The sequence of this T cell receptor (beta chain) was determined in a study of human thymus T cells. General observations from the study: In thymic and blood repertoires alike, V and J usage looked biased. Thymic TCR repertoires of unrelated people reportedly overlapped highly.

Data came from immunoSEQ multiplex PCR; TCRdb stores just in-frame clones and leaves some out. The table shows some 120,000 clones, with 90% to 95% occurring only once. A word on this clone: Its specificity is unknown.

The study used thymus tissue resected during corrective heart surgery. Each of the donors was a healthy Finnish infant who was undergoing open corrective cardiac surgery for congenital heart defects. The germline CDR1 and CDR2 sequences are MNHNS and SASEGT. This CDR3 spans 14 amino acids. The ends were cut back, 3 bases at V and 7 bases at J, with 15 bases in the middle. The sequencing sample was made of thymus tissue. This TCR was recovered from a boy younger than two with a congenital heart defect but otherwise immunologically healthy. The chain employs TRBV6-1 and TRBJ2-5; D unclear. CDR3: CASSDPTVSATQYF. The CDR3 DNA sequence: TGTGCCAGCAGTGATCCGACCGTATCGGCGACCCAGTACTTC.